These 30 T cell receptor beta chains were sequenced from one sample in a study of blood T cells in healthy people across ages. Next came a second PCR, run for about 7 to 11 cycles, which used a sample-barcoded 5' primer along with a J-beta primer mix. Each CDR3 protein is one row after TCRdb ran MiXCR on the 5' RACE reads. The sample has around 1.5 million distinct CDR3 sequences, around 39% seen once. The specimen sequenced was blood. These receptors were collected from a woman between 18 and 29 years old in good health.

The chain couples TRBV3-1 to TRBJ2-5; TRBD2 matches at 10 bases. Trimming at V came to 0 bases and at J to 4 bases, leaving 5 bases not matched to a gene. Germline loops: CDR1 LGHDT, CDR2 YNNKEL (reference sequence). This CDR3 is 16 amino acids long. The DNA for the CDR3 is TGTGCCAGCAGCCAAGAACTAGCGGGGTTGGGAGAGACCCAGTACTTC. Protein: CASSQELAGLGETQYF.

This clonotype was picked up a small number of times. The CDR3 reads CATAGGLPSYNEQFF. CDR3 nucleotides: TGTGCCACCGCGGGGGGGCTCCCATCCTACAATGAGCAGTTCTTC. J is TRBJ2-1 and V is TRBV28; 9 bases line up with TRBD2. Germline CDR1 is MDHEN and CDR2 is SYDVKM. Unmatched junction bases numbered 8, after V lost 10 bases and J lost 1 base. The CDR3 has 15 residues.

This clonotype has just a few counts. The chain recombines TRBV7-6 with TRBJ2-7; weak D call: TRBD1 (6 bases). Trimming pared 1 base from V and 3 bases from J, leaving 19 bases between. The CDR3 totals 17 residues. CDR1 is SGHVS and CDR2 is FNYEAQ in the germline V gene. CDR3 region: CASSLGDWQGYDYEQYF. The CDR3 region has the DNA TGTGCCAGCAGCTTAGGCGATTGGCAGGGGTACGACTACGAGCAGTACTTC.

Note on this clonotype: Its ends do not fully match the called genes, so a read error is possible. The gene calls are TRBV12-3 or TRBV12-4 and TRBJ2-4, with D possibly matching TRBD1 (5 bases). The CDR3 spans 13 residues. CDR3: CASSLKGQNIKYF. CDR3 bases: TGTGCCAGCAGTTTAAAGGGGCAAAACATTAAGTACTTC.

The chain carries TRBV20-1 and TRBJ2-5; 10 bases fit TRBD1. The end of the DNA aligns better with TRBJ2-4, so the J call may be wrong. The CDR3 has 14 amino acids. CDR1 is DFQATT and CDR2 is SNEGSKA in the germline V gene (reference sequence). The DNA of the CDR3 is TGCAGTGCTAGACACGGGACAGGGGAAAACATTCAGTACTTC. Translating gives CSARHGTGENIQYF.

The chain's CDR3 is CASGEGARETQYF. The CDR3 DNA sequence: TGCGCCAGCGGTGAGGGGGCGAGGGAGACCCAGTACTTC. J is TRBJ2-5 and V is TRBV5-1; 7 positions match TRBD1. Losses at the gene ends were 7 bases for V and 5 bases for J; bases not matched to a gene: 8. This CDR3 is 13 amino acids long. The V gene's germline CDR1 is SGHRS and CDR2 YFSETQ.

V gene TRBV13 combines with J gene TRBJ2-7, with D possibly being TRBD1 or TRBD2 (6 bases each). V shed 7 bases and J shed 3 bases, with 19 bases lying between them. The CDR3 length is 15 residues. CDR1 and CDR2 from the germline V gene are PRHDT and FYEKMQ (reference sequence). The CDR3 sequence is CASKRGRTLVYEQYF. CDR3 DNA sequence: TGTGCCAGCAAAAGGGGGAGGACACTGGTCTACGAGCAGTACTTC.

This clonotype has more than one count but fewer than ten. The V call is TRBV20-1, the J call TRBJ2-5; D is possibly TRBD1 (6 bases). Trimming left V 3 bases short and J 2 bases short, with 13 bases between. CDR3 size: 14 residues. Germline values: CDR1 DFQATT, CDR2 SNEGSKA (reference sequence). The CDR3 sequence: CSASTGTLQETQYF. The CDR3 DNA sequence: TGCAGTGCTAGCACCGGGACATTACAAGAGACCCAGTACTTC.

This clonotype was seen at least ten times. This chain uses TRBV6-6 with TRBJ2-5, with D possibly being TRBD2 (5 bases). Germline CDR1 is MNHNY and CDR2 is SVGAGI (reference sequence). CDR3 size: 13 residues. V dropped 8 bases and J dropped 0 bases, with 10 bases sitting between them. The CDR3 region has the DNA TGTGCCAGCCAGGTCGGGAACCAAGAGACCCAGTACTTC. As protein: CASQVGNQETQYF.

V is TRBV5-4 and J is TRBJ1-5; D not resolved. V dropped 4 bases and J dropped 3 bases, with 8 bases sitting between them. The CDR3 has 13 amino acids. Germline assignment: CDR1 SGHNT and CDR2 YYREEE (reference sequence). As DNA, the CDR3 is TGTGCCAGCAGCGTCGAGGTCAATCAGCCCCAGCATTTT. Translated: CASSVEVNQPQHF.

The gene calls are TRBV24-1 and TRBJ2-3; D possibly corresponds to TRBD2 (5 bases). CDR1 KGHDR and CDR2 SFDVKD come from the germline V gene. This CDR3 comprises 15 residues. V lost 6 bases and J lost 8, with 20 bases in between. The CDR3 sequence: CATSTGRLASGTQYF. CDR3 coding DNA: TGTGCCACCAGTACGGGCCGGCTAGCTTCGGGTACGCAGTATTTT.

This clonotype was detected a few times. J is TRBJ1-1 and V is TRBV6-5; possibly TRBD1 for D (6 bases). Trimming took 6 bases from V and 0 from J, leaving 11 bases between them. The germline V gene has CDR1 MNHEY and CDR2 SVGAGI. This CDR3 comprises 14 residues. The chain's CDR3 is CASRKGGMNTEAFF. The CDR3 nucleotides read TGTGCCAGCAGAAAAGGGGGTATGAACACTGAAGCTTTCTTT.

This clonotype was recorded a few times. The chain links TRBV6-5 to TRBJ2-7, with D tentatively TRBD2 (6 bases). Germline V gene lookup returns CDR1 MNHEY and CDR2 SVGAGI. V lost 6 bases and J lost 0, with 12 bases in between. The CDR3 loop spans 14 amino acids. CDR3 in amino acids: CASRHDGSSYEQYF. Written as DNA, the CDR3 is TGTGCCAGCAGACACGACGGGAGCTCCTACGAGCAGTACTTC.

The chain combines TRBV28 with TRBJ2-5; D might be TRBD2 (7 bases). TRBJ2-7 explains the end of the DNA better; the J call may be wrong. The CDR3 covers 11 residues. The germline V gene encodes CDR1 MDHEN and CDR2 SYDVKM. CDR3 nucleotides: TGTGCCGGGGGGGCCCCCTACGAGCAGTACTTC. Translated, it gives CAGGAPYEQYF.

V usage is TRBV28 and J usage is TRBJ2-6; 9 nucleotides line up with TRBD2. The CDR3 sequence is 17 residues long. The germline V gene has CDR1 MDHEN and CDR2 SYDVKM. Germline trimming cut 6 bases from V and 3 bases from J; bases unmatched to any gene: 9. The CDR3 reads CASRTGLASFGANVLTF. CDR3 coding DNA: TGTGCCAGCAGGACGGGACTAGCTAGCTTTGGGGCCAACGTCCTGACTTTC.

This clonotype was counted only a few times. Written as DNA, the CDR3 is TGTGCCAGCAGTGAAATGGGGACAGGGCGAGAGACCCAGTACTTC. Its protein product is CASSEMGTGRETQYF. V and J are TRBV6-1 and TRBJ2-5; 9 positions agree with TRBD1. J lost 4 bases, V lost 2 bases, and 5 bases had no gene match. Germline lookup yields CDR1 MNHNS and CDR2 SASEGT. CDR3 size: 15 residues.

As for this clonotype: A read error may produce the germline difference seen at one junction end. The chain has TRBV27 and TRBJ1-5; D gene uncertain. Germline V lookup: CDR1 MNHEY, CDR2 SMNVEV (reference sequence). The CDR3 spans 13 residues. The CDR3 region is CASSPYSSQPQHF. Written as DNA, the CDR3 is TGTGCCAGCAGCCCGTATAGCAGTCAGCCCCAGCATTTT.

The chain combines TRBV9 with TRBJ2-7; D perhaps matches TRBD2 (6 bases). TRBJ2-5 matches the DNA end more closely, so the J call is doubtful. The CDR3 sequence is 13 residues long. Germline V gene data show CDR1 as SGDLS and CDR2 as YYNGEE. The CDR3 sequence: CASSAGEPETQYF. For the CDR3, the DNA is TGTGCCAGCAGCGCGGGGGAACCAGAGACCCAGTACTTC.

The chain uses TRBV29-1 and TRBJ1-1; D gene uncertain. This CDR3 has 14 residues. Trimming took 3 bases from V and 0 from J, leaving 11 bases between them. Germline V lookup: CDR1 SQVTM, CDR2 ANQGSEA. CDR3 sequence (DNA): TGCAGCGTTGATGGTTCCAGGATGAACACTGAAGCTTTCTTT. Encoded protein: CSVDGSRMNTEAFF.

With respect to this clonotype: This may come from a read error, since a much larger clone is one base off. The chain is built from TRBV5-1 and TRBJ2-7; no firm D call. Germline V lookup: CDR1 SGHRS, CDR2 YFSETQ. This CDR3 has 12 amino acids. Deletions cut 10 bases from V and 0 bases from J, with 11 bases between. The CDR3 coding sequence is TGCGCCGCCTCCAGGACCTCCTACGAGCAGTACTTC. Translation gives CAASRTSYEQYF.

This clonotype was recorded a few times. This chain joins TRBV10-2 and TRBJ2-7; D ambiguous. Trimming pared 2 bases from V and 0 bases from J, leaving 8 bases between. CDR3 length: 14 residues. Germline values: CDR1 WSHSY, CDR2 SAAADI. As DNA, the CDR3 is TGCGCCAGCAGTGAGAACGGGTTCTCCTACGAGCAGTACTTC. It yields the protein CASSENGFSYEQYF.

The chain couples TRBV20-1 to TRBJ1-1; unclear D gene. Germline V gives CDR1 DFQATT, CDR2 SNEGSKA (reference sequence). The CDR3 is made up of 13 amino acids. V dropped 1 base and J dropped 7 bases, with 13 bases sitting between them. In DNA form, the CDR3 reads TGCAGTGCTAGAGCCCCGGGTTTTGGTGAAGCTTTCTTT. It is translated as CSARAPGFGEAFF.

This chain uses TRBV12-5 with TRBJ2-4, with D perhaps TRBD1 (6 bases). The last part of the DNA fits TRBJ2-7 better; the J call may be wrong. From germline, CDR1 is LGHNT and CDR2 FRNRAP. The CDR3 totals 18 residues. CDR3 sequence: CASGLETKQGTIIYEQYF. CDR3 coding DNA: TGTGCTAGTGGTTTGGAAACTAAACAGGGTACCATAATCTACGAGCAGTACTTC.

The V gene is TRBV30, the J gene TRBJ2-1; either TRBD1 or TRBD2 may fit D (5 bases each). CDR1 is GTSNPN, CDR2 SVGIG, per germline (reference sequence). CDR3 length: 14 amino acids. Trimming pared 1 base from V and 5 bases from J, leaving 12 bases between. The CDR3 DNA sequence: TGTGCCTGGAGTGCAACCGGGGCGGACAATGAGCAGTTCTTC. Amino acid sequence: CAWSATGADNEQFF.

This clonotype has only a few counts. This chain links TRBV12-3 or TRBV12-4 with TRBJ2-3; 9 nucleotides line up with TRBD2. The CDR3 is 18 residues long. After removal of 0 bases from V and 1 base from J, the junction contained 8 bases not matched to a gene. CDR3 DNA sequence: TGTGCCAGCAGTTTAGCGCTAGCGGGGCCCCTTGGCACAGATACGCAGTATTTT. This translates into CASSLALAGPLGTDTQYF.

The chain combines TRBV12-5 with TRBJ2-3; TRBD1 agrees at 9 bases. With V trimmed by 6 bases and J by 0 bases, 7 bases remained unmatched. Germline values: CDR1 LGHNT, CDR2 FRNRAP. This CDR3 is 16 amino acids long. The CDR3 DNA reads TGTGCTAGTGGCCGCGGGACAGGGACTAGCACAGATACGCAGTATTTT. It translates to CASGRGTGTSTDTQYF.

The chain joins TRBV27 to TRBJ1-1; D is unclear. In germline, CDR1 is MNHEY, CDR2 SMNVEV (reference sequence). V dropped 3 bases and J dropped 4 bases, with 9 bases sitting between them. The CDR3 contains 13 residues. The CDR3 DNA sequence: TGTGCCAGCAGTTTTAGTTCGGGCACTGAAGCTTTCTTT. Its protein is CASSFSSGTEAFF.

For the CDR3, the DNA is TGCAGTGCGGGCGGGGGGACAGGGGTCAACGAGCAGTACTTC. Translation: CSAGGGTGVNEQYF. The chain combines TRBV20-1 with TRBJ2-5; 10 nucleotides agree with TRBD1. The end of the DNA fits TRBJ2-7 better, so the J call may be wrong. This CDR3 region has 14 residues. Per germline, CDR1 DFQATT and CDR2 SNEGSKA (reference sequence).

The chain carries TRBV25-1 and TRBJ2-5; D remains ambiguous. The J call is uncertain, as TRBJ2-7 better fits the DNA end. The germline V gene has CDR1 MGHDK and CDR2 SYGVNS. The length of the CDR3 is 13 residues. CDR3 in DNA: TGTGCCAGCAGCCCCTCAAAAAAGGTCGAGCAGTACTTC. Residues: CASSPSKKVEQYF.

The rearrangement uses TRBV9 and TRBJ2-3, with 10 bases lining up with TRBD2. In germline, CDR1 is SGDLS, CDR2 YYNGEE. J was trimmed by 0 bases and V by 2 bases; bases with no gene match: 6. This CDR3 contains 17 residues. The CDR3 here is CASSVDSGGPSTDTQYF. As DNA, the CDR3 is TGTGCCAGCAGCGTTGATAGCGGGGGGCCTAGCACAGATACGCAGTATTTT.